The table lists the clone carrying this T cell receptor (beta chain) with many counts. This record comes from a study of regulatory T cells in long-lasting Graves disease. Germline V gene sequence: CDR1 MNHEY, CDR2 SVGEGT. Trimming removed 10 bases from V and 4 bases from J, with 14 bases in between. The CDR3 has 12 residues. The time point was: newly diagnosed GD, antithyroid drugs for less than 3 months. The TCR library was prepared using RNA isolated from PBMCs. iRepertoire HTBI primers and Arm-PCR of CDR3 regions built TCR beta libraries. TCRdb redid the calling of the multiplex PCR reads with MiXCR, one entry per CDR3 protein. The table lists about 440,000 distinct CDR3 sequences, around 17% of them singletons, with about 25% in the top ten. These same data were also listed under a study on T cells in Graves' hyperthyroidism and ophthalmopathy.

This clonotype was obtained from a woman younger than 30 with Graves disease. The chain has TRBV6-2 or TRBV6-3 and TRBJ2-7; no clear D gene. The sequences come from peripheral blood mononuclear cells (PBMCs), collected at new diagnosis, from a patient treated with antithyroid drugs. CDR3 in DNA: TGTGCCACGCTGTCTGGAAGGTACGAGCAGTACTTC. As protein: CATLSGRYEQYF.